Shown below are 10 T cell receptor beta chains from a single sample sequenced in a study of blood T cell repertoires in COVID-19. Profiling relied on immunoSEQ multiplex PCR, and the TCRdb table lists in-frame clones only, not all of them. The sample lists over 100,000 clones; about 80% were seen once. The sample taken for sequencing was peripheral blood. The receptor source for this set is a woman aged 80 or older with acute or convalescent COVID-19.

The rearrangement uses TRBV30 and TRBJ1-2, with D hard to call. Germline values: CDR1 GTSNPN, CDR2 SVGIG (reference sequence). The CDR3 is 13 amino acids. The V and J ends lost 0 bases and 2 bases respectively, with 7 bases between them. The CDR3 region is CAWSVEGNYGYTF. CDR3 nucleotides: TGTGCCTGGAGTGTAGAGGGCAACTATGGCTACACCTTC.

This clone is a singleton in its sample. This chain joins TRBV5-6 and TRBJ1-2, with D hard to call. The CDR3 loop spans 14 amino acids. The germline gives CDR1 SGHDT, CDR2 YYEEEE. V lost 1 base and J lost 4, with 11 bases in between. CDR3 coding DNA: TGTGCCAGCAGCTTGTCGGCGGTTTCCTATGGCTACACCTTC. Amino acid sequence: CASSLSAVSYGYTF.

This rearrangement joins TRBV7-2 to TRBJ2-5; 10 bases agree with TRBD2. V lost 8 bases and J lost 3; bases outside the gene matches: 3. Germline CDR1 and CDR2: SGHTA and FQGNSA. This CDR3 spans 13 amino acids. The CDR3 protein is CASSGLAEETQYF. The CDR3 bases are TGTGCCAGCTCCGGACTAGCGGAAGAGACCCAGTACTTC.

J is TRBJ1-6 and V is TRBV5-1; D not certain. This CDR3 region has 13 residues. Per germline, CDR1 SGHRS and CDR2 YFSETQ. V was cut by 4 bases and J by 5 bases, with 7 bases left in between. The CDR3 coding sequence is TGCGCCAGCAGCAGGACTAATAATTCACCCCTCCACTTT. This codes for CASSRTNNSPLHF.

J is TRBJ2-1 and V is TRBV4-1, with 13 bases that match TRBD2. This CDR3 contains 16 residues. Germline CDR1 reads MGHRA; CDR2 reads YSYEKL. The V gene end was trimmed by 2 bases and the J gene end by 2 bases; junction bases not matched to a gene: 0. The CDR3 bases are TGCGCCAGCAGCCAAACTAGCGGGAGGGCCTACAATGAGCAGTTCTTC. This translates into CASSQTSGRAYNEQFF.

The V and J genes are TRBV30 and TRBJ2-1, with 13 nucleotides matching TRBD2. This CDR3 is built from 15 residues. Germline assignment: CDR1 GTSNPN and CDR2 SVGIG (reference sequence). Germline trimming cut 3 bases from V and 4 bases from J; bases unmatched to any gene: 3. CDR3 nucleotide sequence: TGTGCCTGGAGCTCGGGACTAGCGGGGTACAATGAGCAGTTCTTC. This translates into CAWSSGLAGYNEQFF.

The chain has TRBV6-1 and TRBJ2-1; D not certain. The CDR3 runs to 17 residues. CDR1 and CDR2 from the germline V gene are MNHNS and SASEGT. V was trimmed by 2 bases and J by 0 bases, leaving 14 bases between them. The CDR3 region is CASSEWQESFSYNEQFF. CDR3 bases: TGTGCCAGCAGTGAATGGCAAGAAAGTTTCTCCTACAATGAGCAGTTCTTC.

The chain has TRBV29-1 and TRBJ2-7; a weak D match, TRBD2 (5 bases). Germline-derived CDR1 and CDR2 are SQVTM and ANQGSEA. The CDR3 totals 14 residues. V dropped 7 bases and J dropped 7 bases, with 23 bases sitting between them. CDR3 sequence (DNA): TGCAGCGCCTCCCCGGGCCCCGGGGAGTTGGAGCAGTACTTC. This encodes CSASPGPGELEQYF.

The chain couples TRBV20-1 to TRBJ2-4, with 8 bases matching TRBD2. This CDR3 contains 15 residues. CDR1 is DFQATT, CDR2 SNEGSKA, per germline (reference sequence). Trimming removed 3 bases from V and 8 bases from J; junction bases left unmatched: 12. CDR3 nucleotides: TGCAGTGCTAGTGACCGGAGCGGGGGATCGGACATTCAGTACTTC. Protein sequence: CSASDRSGGSDIQYF.

CDR3 in amino acids: CASSLGTGDQYEQYF. The CDR3, as DNA: TGTGCCAGCAGCTTGGGGACAGGGGACCAATACGAGCAGTACTTC. The chain joins TRBV7-2 to TRBJ2-7; TRBD1 aligns across 10 bases. Germline assignment: CDR1 SGHTA and CDR2 FQGNSA. Unmatched junction bases numbered 6, after V lost 3 bases and J lost 4 bases. CDR3 size: 15 residues.